Shown below are 12 T cell receptor beta chains from a single sample sequenced in a study of T-cell reconstitution after alpha-beta-depleted transplantation in children. Preparation of the TCRbeta library involved a method that used unique molecular identifiers. TCRdb called the PCR reads again in MiXCR, with one record for every CDR3 protein. Of some 550,000 distinct CDR3 sequences listed, about 23% are singletons. Sequenced material: PBMCs, mostly from graft donor cells, taken 360 days after TCRalphabeta/CD19-depleted stem cell transplant. The source is a boy under two years old who had a stem cell transplant for acute myeloid leukemia, so the T cells may come from the graft donor.

The sample holds a few counts of this clonotype. This rearrangement joins TRBV5-5 to TRBJ2-3, with 7 bases aligning to TRBD1. This CDR3 is built from 16 residues. V lost 0 bases to trimming and J lost 1 base; unmatched junction nucleotides: 5. CDR1 and CDR2 from the germline V gene are SGHKS and YYEKEE (reference sequence). CDR3 protein: CASSLAEGAGTDTQYF. CDR3 in DNA: TGTGCCAGCAGCTTGGCCGAGGGGGCCGGCACAGATACGCAGTATTTT.

This clonotype was detected ten times or more. The rearrangement links TRBV5-1 to TRBJ2-1; the D is unclear. The germline V gene has CDR1 SGHRS and CDR2 YFSETQ. Trimming took 3 bases from V and 0 from J, leaving 13 bases between them. The CDR3 totals 16 residues. The CDR3 bases are TGCGCCAGCAGCTCCTCTAGTTCTAGCTCCTACAATGAGCAGTTCTTC. Translation: CASSSSSSSSYNEQFF.

This clonotype was recorded many times. Here the CDR3 reads CSVAGLAYGYTF. In nucleotides, the CDR3 is TGCAGCGTCGCAGGGTTGGCGTATGGCTACACCTTC. This chain links TRBV29-1 with TRBJ1-2, with TRBD1 as a possible D gene (5 bases). The CDR3 has 12 amino acids. Trimming pared 6 bases from V and 5 bases from J, leaving 13 bases between. The germline V gene has CDR1 SQVTM and CDR2 ANQGSEA.

This clonotype was seen a handful of times. The chain links TRBV27 to TRBJ2-6; TRBD2 might be the D (5 bases). The CDR3 length is 17 residues. Deletions cut 0 bases from V and 0 bases from J, with 9 bases between. Germline assignment: CDR1 MNHEY and CDR2 SMNVEV (reference sequence). In DNA form, the CDR3 reads TGTGCCAGCAGTTTATCGTTAGCGCCCTCTGGGGCCAACGTCCTGACTTTC. Protein: CASSLSLAPSGANVLTF.

In this sample, this clonotype turned up many times. Here the CDR3 reads CASPSAGHEKLFF. CDR3 coding DNA: TGTGCCAGCCCTTCAGCAGGCCATGAAAAACTGTTTTTT. The chain employs TRBV6-8 and TRBJ1-4; D remains unclear. V was shortened by 8 bases and J by 6 bases, with 13 bases between the two germline ends. The CDR3 spans 13 residues. Germline-derived CDR1 and CDR2 are MNHGY and SAAAGT.

This clonotype has more than one count but fewer than ten. V is TRBV20-1 and J is TRBJ2-7; 10 bases are a match to TRBD2. J gave up 5 bases and V 3 bases, and 7 bases lay outside the gene matches. Germline V lookup: CDR1 DFQATT, CDR2 SNEGSKA (reference sequence). The CDR3 consists of 14 residues. The CDR3 DNA follows: TGCAGTGCTAGTGCGGCTAGCGGGGGTGACGAGCAGTACTTC. Its protein product is CSASAASGGDEQYF.

V usage is TRBV7-2 and J usage is TRBJ1-1; 7 positions agree with TRBD1. There are 14 residues in the CDR3. After removal of 0 bases from V and 7 bases from J, the junction contained 5 bases not matched to a gene. Germline V gene lookup returns CDR1 SGHTA and CDR2 FQGNSA. The CDR3, as DNA: TGTGCCAGCAGCTTAGCTACAGGGGAGTATGAAGCTTTCTTT. Translation gives CASSLATGEYEAFF.

Regarding this clonotype: This may be a read error, as it is one base from a much larger clone. The chain carries TRBV20-1 and TRBJ2-5; a possible D gene is TRBD2 (5 bases). With 5 bases removed from V and 9 bases from J, the gap between germline ends came to 19 bases. Germline CDR1 reads DFQATT; CDR2 reads SNEGSKA (reference sequence). The CDR3 is 13 amino acids. CDR3 region: CSAYGPLRESQYF. CDR3 DNA: TGCAGTGCTTACGGTCCCCTGAGGGAGTCCCAGTACTTC.

This clonotype was seen at least ten times. The chain joins TRBV5-5 to TRBJ2-1; TRBD2 agrees at 14 bases. The junction had 7 bases not matched to a gene; V was cut back by 3 bases and J by 5 bases. CDR3 length: 17 residues. Germline loops: CDR1 SGHKS, CDR2 YYEKEE (reference sequence). This CDR3 reads CASSSGTSGGPHNEQFF. CDR3 sequence (DNA): TGTGCCAGCAGCTCGGGGACTAGCGGGGGTCCACACAATGAGCAGTTCTTC.

This clonotype was picked up a small number of times. V usage is TRBV3-1 and J usage is TRBJ2-1, with D tentatively TRBD1 or TRBD2 (5 bases each). This CDR3 region has 17 residues. CDR1 and CDR2 from the germline V gene are LGHDT and YNNKEL (reference sequence). Trimming shortened V by 3 bases and J by 10 bases, and 25 bases separated the two germline ends. DNA for the CDR3: TGTGCCAGCAGCCATGTTCCTCCGGGACGAGACCGGAGGGAGCAGTTCTTC. This encodes CASSHVPPGRDRREQFF.

V gene TRBV10-3 combines with J gene TRBJ2-7; D is possibly TRBD1 (5 bases). V was pared by 11 bases and J by 1 base, with 12 bases between. Looked up from germline, CDR1 is ENHRY and CDR2 is SYGVKD. This CDR3 has 12 amino acids. The CDR3 DNA follows: TGTGCCGCCTCAGGACAATCCTACGAGCAGTACTTC. This sequence encodes CAASGQSYEQYF.

A few counts support this clonotype. This chain connects TRBV29-1 to TRBJ2-5; D possibly corresponds to TRBD1 (5 bases). V gave up 2 bases and J gave up 5 bases, with 15 bases separating them. The germline V gene encodes CDR1 SQVTM and CDR2 ANQGSEA. The CDR3 is 14 amino acids. The CDR3 DNA reads TGCAGCGTTGAAAGGCAGGGTAGGATGGAGACCCAGTACTTC. It yields the protein CSVERQGRMETQYF.